One sample yielded the 19 T cell receptor beta chains listed below, sequenced in a study of shared clonotypes between healthy human individuals. Method: immunoSEQ multiplex PCR; TCRdb's copy keeps in-frame clones and lacks some. The repertoire holds hundreds of thousands of clones, with around 78% as singletons. The sequencing input was PBMCs. The receptors were sampled from a woman between 40 and 55 years old in good health. Some clones in this sample may be carry-over from other donors' samples.

Remarks on this clone: This may be a read error, as it is one base from a much larger clone. Within the sample, other DNA sequences also encode this same CDR3. The chain has TRBV28 and TRBJ1-1; the D is unclear. The CDR3 sequence is 13 residues long. Germline V gives CDR1 MDHEN, CDR2 SYDVKM. Here the CDR3 DNA reads TGTGCCAGTAGTTTATTAAGAAACACTGAAGCTTTCTTT. It codes for CASSLLRNTEAFF.

The chain employs TRBV14 and TRBJ1-2, with 7 bases lining up with TRBD1. This CDR3 spans 13 amino acids. V dropped 4 bases and J dropped 2; count of bases not matched to a gene: 1. Germline lookup yields CDR1 SGHDN and CDR2 FVKESK. CDR3: CASSRGQNYGYTF. Here the CDR3 DNA reads TGTGCCAGCAGCCGGGGACAGAACTATGGCTACACCTTC. Supplemented by reference TRBV14 and TRBJ1-2, the full variable domain reads EAGVTQFPSHSVIEKGQTVTLRCDPISGHDNLYWYRRVMGKEIKFLLHFVKESKQDESGMPNNRFLAERTGGTYSTLKVQPAELEDSGVYFCASSRGQNYGYTFGSGTRLTVV.

Worth noting for this clone: It may be a read error: a sequence one base away is much more abundant. This likely comes from a read error, as the CDR3 has no conserved phenylalanine or tryptophan at its end. The rearrangement links TRBV18 to TRBJ1-1; D gene unclear. Germline loops: CDR1 KGHSH, CDR2 LQKENI. The CDR3 covers 12 residues. V gave up 2 bases and J gave up 4 bases, with 5 bases separating them. CDR3 residues: CASSPDITEAFL. The CDR3 DNA is TGTGCCAGCTCACCAGACATCACTGAAGCTTTCCTT.

The rearrangement links TRBV5-4 to TRBJ2-5; 10 positions agree with TRBD2. The CDR3 runs 13 residues. Germline V gene sequence: CDR1 SGHNT, CDR2 YYREEE (reference sequence). Unmatched junction bases numbered 1, after V lost 2 bases and J lost 6 bases. CDR3 amino acids: CASSLAGGKTQYF. The CDR3 bases are TGTGCCAGCAGCTTAGCGGGGGGGAAGACCCAGTACTTC.

This chain connects TRBV19 to TRBJ2-7; 8 bases agree with TRBD1. Germline V CDR1 and CDR2: LNHDA, SQIVND (reference sequence). V lost 9 bases, J lost 7 bases, and 14 bases stayed unmatched. This CDR3 contains 14 residues. The DNA of the CDR3 is TGTGCCAGCCAATCCACGGGACAGGTGAATGAGCAGTACTTC. This gives the protein CASQSTGQVNEQYF. The whole variable domain, remainder taken from reference TRBV19 and TRBJ2-7, is DGGITQSPKYLFRKEGQNVTLSCEQNLNHDAMYWYRQDPGQGLRLIYYSQIVNDFQKGDIAEGYSVSREKKESFPLTVTSAQKNPTAFYLCASQSTGQVNEQYFGPGTRLTVT.

V is TRBV6-5 and J is TRBJ2-6, with D unclear. CDR3 length equals 14 residues. Germline loops: CDR1 MNHEY, CDR2 SVGAGI. V was pared by 2 bases and J by 2 bases, with 4 bases between. CDR3 sequence (DNA): TGTGCCAGCAGTTACGTCGCTGGGGCCAACGTCCTGACTTTC. Protein sequence: CASSYVAGANVLTF.

This clone was observed once. The gene calls are TRBV28 and TRBJ1-2; 12 positions agree with TRBD1. CDR3 length equals 16 residues. Germline CDR1 reads MDHEN; CDR2 reads SYDVKM. The junction had 6 bases not matched to a gene; V was cut back by 3 bases and J by 4 bases. The CDR3 sequence is CASSLGTGGLFYGYTF. The CDR3 nucleotides are TGTGCCAGCAGTTTGGGGACAGGGGGCTTGTTCTATGGCTACACCTTC.

The V gene is TRBV2, the J gene TRBJ2-5; D is uncertain. Germline V gene sequence: CDR1 SNHLY, CDR2 FYNNEI. This CDR3 has 10 residues. Trimming took 7 bases from V and 5 from J, leaving 5 bases between them. The CDR3 DNA reads as TGTGCCAGCACCTGGGAGACCCAGTACTTC. Translating gives CASTWETQYF.

V usage is TRBV5-1 and J usage is TRBJ2-5; 7 bases map to TRBD2. The length of the CDR3 is 14 residues. V trimming: 0 bases; J trimming: 2 bases; junction bases outside the gene matches: 1. Germline lookup yields CDR1 SGHRS and CDR2 YFSETQ. The CDR3 nucleotides read TGCGCCAGCAGCTTGGGGGGAGGGCAAGAGACCCAGTACTTC. Amino acids: CASSLGGGQETQYF.

This clone was recorded at least ten times. The chain employs TRBV6-6 and TRBJ2-5, with 8 nucleotides matching TRBD1. The DNA end is more similar to TRBJ2-7, so the J call may be wrong. Per germline, CDR1 MNHNY and CDR2 SVGAGI (reference sequence). CDR3 length: 16 amino acids. CDR3 in amino acids: CASSYPPTGASYEQYF. In DNA form, the CDR3 reads TGTGCCAGCAGTTACCCCCCGACAGGGGCTAGCTACGAGCAGTACTTC.

The V call is TRBV29-1, the J call TRBJ1-1; D unresolved. Germline V gene lookup returns CDR1 SQVTM and CDR2 ANQGSEA. The CDR3 extends over 14 amino acids. V was shortened by 6 bases and J by 11 bases, with 25 bases between the two germline ends. The CDR3 spells CSVAGPLGTSAAFF. Written as DNA, the CDR3 is TGCAGCGTAGCGGGCCCCTTGGGAACTTCGGCGGCTTTCTTT. The entire variable domain, with the rest obtained from reference TRBV29-1 and TRBJ1-1, is as follows: SAVISQKPSRDICQRGTSLTIQCQVDSQVTMMFWYRQQPGQSLTLIATANQGSEATYESGFVIDKFPISRPNLTFSTLTVSNMSPEDSSIYLCSVAGPLGTSAAFFGQGTRLTVV.

The V and J genes are TRBV30 and TRBJ2-5; 8 nucleotides line up with TRBD1. Near its end, the DNA agrees better with TRBJ2-7, so the J call may be wrong. Germline V gene sequence: CDR1 GTSNPN, CDR2 SVGIG (reference sequence). CDR3 length: 13 residues. CDR3 residues: CAWATGGTYEQYF. CDR3 DNA sequence: TGTGCCTGGGCTACAGGGGGGACCTACGAGCAGTACTTC.

J is TRBJ1-2 and V is TRBV27; D ambiguous. Germline CDR1 reads MNHEY; CDR2 reads SMNVEV (reference sequence). The CDR3 contains 12 residues. Trimming left V 6 bases short and J 4 bases short, with 9 bases between. The CDR3 protein is CASRDPFYGYTF. The CDR3 region has the DNA TGTGCCAGCAGGGACCCCTTCTATGGCTACACCTTC.

This sequence joins TRBV27 and TRBJ1-1; D gene ambiguous. This CDR3 has 13 amino acids. Trimming took 5 bases from V and 1 from J, leaving 8 bases between them. Germline assignment: CDR1 MNHEY and CDR2 SMNVEV (reference sequence). CDR3 sequence (DNA): TGTGCCAGCAGTGTCCACGGGAACACTGAAGCTTTCTTT. Amino acids: CASSVHGNTEAFF.

This sequence joins TRBV5-1 and TRBJ1-1; 9 bases fit TRBD1. J lost 3 bases, V lost 1 base, and 10 bases had no gene match. The germline V gene encodes CDR1 SGHRS and CDR2 YFSETQ. CDR3 length: 17 amino acids. The CDR3 sequence: CASSLPTGGSGYTEAFF. CDR3 sequence (DNA): TGCGCCAGCAGCTTGCCCACAGGGGGCTCGGGATACACTGAAGCTTTCTTT.

CDR3: CASSPDRGGFNEQYF. The CDR3 nucleotides are TGTGCCAGCTCACCCGACAGGGGTGGTTTTAACGAGCAGTACTTC. The chain joins TRBV18 to TRBJ2-7; TRBD1 aligns across 8 bases. This CDR3 is 15 amino acids long. The ends lost 3 bases at V and 5 bases at J; junction bases unmatched: 9. Germline V gives CDR1 KGHSH, CDR2 LQKENI.

This sequence joins TRBV14 and TRBJ2-5; D perhaps matches TRBD2 (5 bases). The length of the CDR3 is 14 residues. CDR1 SGHDN and CDR2 FVKESK come from the germline V gene. Trimming removed 6 bases at V and 5 bases at J, with 16 bases between. CDR3 DNA sequence: TGTGCCAGCAGTTCAGCACTAGGTACGGAGACCCAGTACTTC. Translated, it gives CASSSALGTETQYF.

The chain combines TRBV28 with TRBJ1-5; 7 nucleotides match TRBD1. Germline CDR1 and CDR2: MDHEN and SYDVKM. V was pared by 5 bases and J by 5 bases, with 9 bases of the junction left unmatched. The CDR3 totals 15 residues. CDR3 protein: CASSPRQGFYQPQHF. The CDR3, as DNA: TGTGCCAGCAGTCCACGACAGGGTTTCTATCAGCCCCAGCATTTT.

The V and J genes are TRBV18 and TRBJ1-3; D not certain. V lost 4 bases to trimming and J lost 0 bases, with 16 bases between them. The CDR3 extends over 17 amino acids. Germline V CDR1 and CDR2: KGHSH, LQKENI. DNA for the CDR3: TGTGCCAGCTCACTGACCTCAGACCTGAGCTCTGGAAACACCATATATTTT. Amino acids: CASSLTSDLSSGNTIYF.